This TCR beta chain was sequenced during a study of T cells in Graves' hyperthyroidism and ophthalmopathy. About the research overall: Any treatment followed the collection of peripheral blood at initial diagnosis.

In this sample, this clonotype turned up many times. This CDR3 is 14 amino acids long. V was cut by 5 bases and J by 5 bases, with 14 bases left in between. The source material, RNA transcripts, was used to amplify TCR beta CDR3 regions. TCR CDR3 underwent first-round RT-PCR with the HTBI primer set. MiXCR was run by TCRdb on the multiplex PCR reads, yielding one entry per CDR3 protein. This table holds a few hundred thousand distinct CDR3 sequences, 15% to 20% found once. This rearrangement joins TRBV12-3 or TRBV12-4 to TRBJ2-3; D gene ambiguous. Material for sequencing was blood. The receptor was derived from a woman aged 40 to 50 with Graves' ophthalmopathy. CDR3 bases: TGTGCCAGCAGTCCCCTGCCCCCAATAGATACGCAGTATTTT. Protein sequence: CASSPLPPIDTQYF.